This T cell receptor beta chain was retrieved from a study of cytomegalovirus exposure and HLA in healthy donors (dated by TCRdb to 2017 to 2019). Notes on the research overall: An earlier analysis of fewer than 750 of the donors reported roughly 300 Gb of sequence data and 95 million to 120 million unique TCR beta sequences obtained from approximately 180 million T cells. In a later analysis, previously published TCR beta repertoires from 550 to 750 donors were re-analyzed and high-resolution HLA genotyping was added so that TCR occurrence patterns could be studied. To predict cytomegalovirus infection status, the study brought together high-throughput TCR immunosequencing, statistical association of individual TCRs with disease status, and machine learning. Rather than using new phenotypic data, the later analysis identified candidate immune exposures from TCR beta sequences and from how often those sequences occurred across donors. An early release covering 550 to 700 HLA-typed donors comprised about 300 gigabases of sequencing data and tens of millions of unique TCR sequences. Four to six DR-DQ haplotypes were handled as single units for association and clustering, since linkage in the cohort was strong. Donor age, sex, ethnicity and CMV serostatus were compiled alongside the repertoire data. Typing coverage varied by locus: roughly 620-640 donors for A, B, C, DRB1 and DQB1; roughly 560 for DQA1; about 590 for DPA1; roughly 450 for DPB1. The study aimed to test whether signatures of past pathogen exposure could be identified by cataloging public T cell receptors. The study profiled the T cell repertoires of about 720 subjects by immunosequencing and related them to cytomegalovirus serostatus. Among the roughly 400 genotyped donors, roughly 80% belonged to the genetic ancestry cluster associated with self-reported Caucasian donors. A later genetic analysis used genome-wide SNP genotypes for about 55% of the 666 donors, treating that subset as a discovery cohort. In addition to the first cohort of hundreds of subjects, a separate validation cohort of around 110 different subjects was used. On average, roughly 200,000 unique TCR beta nucleotide sequences were sequenced per donor among roughly 430 genotyped donors of the cohort, with roughly 18% of those sequences being non-productive. Class I and class II HLA loci were covered by the typing at four-digit resolution. Every repertoire in the discovery cohort had been generated on one and the same sequencing platform. To decide whether each TCR beta V gene segment behaved as functional or pseudogenic, an earlier analysis of some 570 of the donors relied on high-throughput TCR beta sequencing. What the work shows at the level of the full study, not this receptor alone: An earlier analysis of some 590 of the donors showed that most TCR beta V segments appeared in productive rearrangements either about 87% or about 30% of the time, which broadly matched IMGT annotations. Only TCR beta chains were sequenced in this cohort, and the absence of alpha or paired-chain data limited detectable features. According to the authors, the approach could potentially be generalized to other disease states and immunological phenotypes. A cluster of highly shared sequence variants was judged likely to be a technical artifact of the sequencing pipeline. Some 15 rarely observed V segments, including chromosome 9 orphons, were excluded from the earlier analysis of about 610 of the donors because counts were too low. Sequencing depth was assumed to be roughly uniform across donors in the presence/absence analyses, though that assumption may not hold. Most TCR sequences were observed very rarely across donors, whereas some public TCRs were present in many individuals. In both the original and validation cohorts, the classifier was reported to diagnose cytomegalovirus status with high specificity and sensitivity. Assigning TCR associations to individual alleles was difficult when HLA alleles, especially DR and DQ, strongly co-occurred. In vitro tests confirmed that a few of the cytomegalovirus-associated TCR beta chains recognize cytomegalovirus antigens. In a later genetic analysis, fewer N-insertions in productive TCRs were reported among donors in an Asian-associated ancestry cluster than the 666-donor mean. Compared with equally common non-associated chains, HLA-associated TCR beta chains in a later analysis were more clonally expanded and had lower generation probabilities. A further reported finding was that TCR beta sequences accurately predicted the HLA-A and HLA-B alleles for most subjects in the first cohort. CMV serostatus was the only immune exposure information available for the cohort. HLA typing was unavailable for some donors at each locus, so association tests used only the typed subset. An association between a missense DCLRE1C variant and V-gene and J-gene trimming of TCR beta chains was found in a later genetic analysis and replicated in an independent cohort. Because the 87-base-pair reads could not distinguish some IMGT-functional V segments, including TRBV6-2 and TRBV6-3, those segments were excluded. Specific HLA alleles were associated with 15,000 to 20,000 TCR beta sequences at a false discovery rate of 0.05 in a later analysis. A later analysis found that TCR association rates varied across HLA loci, with DRB1 alleles showing the most associated TCRs and HLA-C alleles the fewest. Linkage disequilibrium might explain the correlated functional status among segregating V segments, but an unknown experimental factor could not be excluded. A total of roughly 160 TCR beta chains were listed by the study as associated with cytomegalovirus. A later analysis reported that several top co-occurrence clusters appeared linked to parvovirus B19, influenza, CMV and Epstein-Barr virus. Most CMV-associated TCR beta chains appeared to be HLA-restricted in a later analysis, and the HLA associations seemed to be driven largely by CMV exposure.

The receptor library was made with the immunoSEQ multiplex PCR assay. For the multiplex PCR, a mixture combining 60 forward primers for TCR Vbeta segments and 13 reverse primers for TCR Jbeta segments was used. The CDR3 region of rearranged TCR beta genes was amplified from genomic DNA by a multiplex PCR assay. On the Illumina HiSeq System, the amplified TCR beta libraries were sequenced as 87-base-pair reads. On the study's bioinformatics: Across the 670 or so repertoires, a later analysis counted 75 million to 90 million unique TCR beta chains, around 11 million of which were shared by at least two donors. Raw reads were error-corrected and collapsed into unique sequences by a nearest-neighbor algorithm in which closely related sequences were merged to remove PCR and sequencing errors. To assign V, D and J gene segments, CDR3 sequences were aligned to IMGT reference sequences. For a sequence to be retained, a match of at least six nucleotides to both a V gene segment and a J gene segment was required. A rearrangement counted as productive if the CDR3 had no stop codons and remained in frame with V and J, and every other rearrangement counted as non-productive. CDR3 was defined according to IMGT convention as the region running from the second conserved V-encoded cysteine to the conserved J-encoded phenylalanine. The earlier analysis of approximately 590 of the donors excluded any sequence lacking an unambiguous match to a single V gene segment. An earlier analysis of a few hundred of the donors called V segments functional above 56.7% productive rearrangements and segregating when the between-donor standard deviation exceeded 5%. A statistical classification framework was built to diagnose cytomegalovirus status from the catalog of TCR beta chain sequences. A later analysis assigned V and J genes by comparing TCR nucleotide sequences with IMGT/GENE-DB human TR gene sequences. In a later analysis, CDR3 sequences and most-parsimonious VDJ recombination scenarios were assigned using the TCRdist pipeline. In a later analysis, each TCR beta chain was defined by its CDR3 amino acid sequence together with its V-gene family, and reads without a unique V-gene family were excluded. As a way to deal with suspected cross-contamination and a sequencing artifact, a later analysis dropped under 600 nucleotide sequences that were highly shared and had low generation probability. A later analysis calculated a clonal expansion index for each public chain from normalized within-repertoire ranks of inferred template counts. In a later analysis, generation probabilities were computed with a VDJ recombination model fitted to out-of-frame rearrangements, and the resulting probabilities were checked against IGoR. Hypergeometric tests were used in a later analysis to score TCR-TCR, TCR-HLA and TCR-CMV co-occurrence, with a repertoire-size bias correction applied to the TCR pairs. False discovery rates were estimated in a later analysis by permuting HLA or CMV assignments 20 times. In a later analysis, co-occurring TCRs were grouped using DBSCAN, with TCRdist sequence similarity added in when clustering inside HLA-allele-positive subsets. Co-occurrence clustering excluded repertoires with fewer than 30,000 or more than 120,000 public chains, plus five with anomalous nucleotide sharing. Imported from immuneACCESS, the table was reduced by TCRdb to in-frame sequences with V and J called. These copies leave out some clones; in studies compared against another copy, an unresolved V gene accounts for under half, and the cause of the remainder is not known. Clonal size and the V and J genes are those of that table, whereas D and trimming came from the DNA. The sample contains around 150,000 clones, around 84% of them found a single time. The ten largest make up around 8% of the sample.

As for this clone: What antigen it recognizes has not been identified. Nothing much larger sits one base from this clone, and base qualities are not available.

The cohort comprised hundreds of healthy bone marrow donors. At the time of sampling, all cohort members were nominally healthy, though unrecorded immune exposures were likely present. The donor was CMV seropositive and was included in the group of 270 or so seropositive cohort members. A peripheral blood sample was collected from each donor, and TCR beta sequencing was performed on peripheral blood mononuclear cells. The Qiagen DNeasy Blood Extraction Kit was used to extract genomic DNA from the blood cell samples. The V end gives up 1 base and the J end 8 bases, leaving 5 bases in the junction not matched to a gene. Including cysteine and phenylalanine, the CDR3 has 14 amino acids. Kept here is only the CDR3 DNA, which spans 42 bases and is read in frame from base 1. CDR1 and CDR2 (MDHEN, SYDVKM) derive from the germline V gene.

Rearrangement joined TRBV28 to TRBJ2-4; TRBD2 matches 7 bases in the middle. The sequencing sample was made of PBMCs. The TCR originated in a male donor in good health and CMV-seropositive. For the CDR3, the sequence is CASSLYGGRDIQYF. The sequenced DNA is TGTGCCAGCAGTTTATATGGGGGGAGGGACATTCAGTACTTC.